The rows below give T cell receptor beta chains drawn from one sample of a study of blood T cell repertoires in COVID-19. Here immunoSEQ multiplex PCR was the method, and the copy in TCRdb shows in-frame clones only, minus some. The sample shows 100,000 or so clones, roughly 82% of them seen only once. Specimen: peripheral blood. These receptors were taken from a man at least 80 years old with acute or convalescent COVID-19. Both conserved end residues are part of each CDR3. Each record gives: clone size, D gene, CDR3 length, J gene, V gene, CDR3 protein, CDR3 DNA. The D gene is left open where the match is weak. A clone size is listed for some rows: how often the clone was seen (once, few, many), or a class if it is expanded.

-	-	14	TRBJ1-2	TRBV25-1	CASSWGGARYGYTF	TGTGCCAGCAGTTGGGGAGGGGCGAGATATGGCTACACCTTC
once	-	12	TRBJ2-7	TRBV5-1	CASSSDRYPQYF	TGCGCCAGCAGCTCGGACAGATACCCCCAGTACTTC
few	-	15	TRBJ2-2	TRBV30	CAWSRVAANTGELFF	TGTGCCTGGAGTCGGGTAGCCGCGAACACCGGGGAGCTGTTTTTT
-	TRBD1	14	TRBJ1-2	TRBV27	CASSPRTGGERYTF	TGTGCCAGCAGTCCACGGACAGGGGGTGAACGCTACACCTTC
-	TRBD1	15	TRBJ2-1	TRBV28	CASSPPRQGGNEQFF	TGTGCCAGCAGCCCACCGCGACAGGGGGGGAATGAGCAGTTCTTC
-	-	11	TRBJ2-7	TRBV7-2	CASSLYGEQYF	TGTGCCAGCAGCTTATACGGCGAGCAGTACTTC
-	TRBD1	15	TRBJ2-5	TRBV18	CASSPGQGPSETQYF	TGTGCCAGCTCACCCGGACAGGGACCTTCAGAGACCCAGTACTTC
-	-	15	TRBJ2-2	TRBV6-5	CASSYSSWNTGELFF	TGTGCCAGCAGTTACTCGTCCTGGAACACCGGGGAGCTGTTTTTT
-	-	14	TRBJ1-5	TRBV18	CASSPGREGQPQHF	TGTGCCAGCTCACCGGGACGGGAGGGACAGCCCCAGCATTTT
-	-	15	TRBJ2-2	TRBV5-4	CASSSKGFNTGELFF	TGTGCCAGCAGCTCGAAGGGGTTCAACACCGGGGAGCTGTTTTTT
once	TRBD1	13	TRBJ2-2	TRBV24-1	CATEQGVAGELFF	TGTGCCACCGAGCAGGGGGTCGCCGGGGAGCTGTTTTTT
-	-	13	TRBJ2-7	TRBV12-3/TRBV12-4	CASSPLSSYEQYF	TGTGCCAGCAGTCCCCTGAGCTCCTACGAGCAGTACTTC
-	TRBD2	15	TRBJ2-7	TRBV27	CASRGTSGASYEQYF	TGTGCCAGCAGGGGGACTAGCGGGGCCTCCTACGAGCAGTACTTC
-	TRBD1	14	TRBJ2-5	TRBV15	CATGQGTNQETQYF	TGTGCCACCGGACAGGGGACGAATCAAGAGACCCAGTACTTC
-	-	13	TRBJ1-1	TRBV3-1/TRBV3-2	CASSQARDTEAFF	TGTGCCAGCAGCCAAGCGAGGGACACTGAAGCTTTCTTT
-	-	12	TRBJ2-1	TRBV18	CASSPGLSEQFF	TGTGCCAGCTCACCCGGACTATCTGAGCAGTTCTTC
-	-	20	TRBJ1-5	TRBV28	CASRGPRGGGTIYSNQPQHF	TGTGCCAGCAGGGGACCCCGTGGGGGCGGAACAATTTATAGCAATCAGCCCCAGCATTTT
-	-	17	TRBJ1-1	TRBV19	CASSTTLRGEGNTEAFF	TGTGCCAGTAGTACCACCCTCCGGGGGGAAGGGAACACTGAAGCTTTCTTT
-	-	14	TRBJ1-4	TRBV6-5	CASSYVGGKEKLFF	TGTGCCAGCAGTTACGTAGGGGGAAAAGAAAAACTGTTTTTT
-	-	12	TRBJ2-7	TRBV5-4	CASSEGIREQYF	TGTGCCAGCAGCGAGGGAATAAGAGAGCAGTACTTC
-	TRBD1	14	TRBJ2-7	TRBV7-2	CASRQPGQQYEQYF	TGTGCCAGCAGACAACCGGGACAGCAATACGAGCAGTACTTC
-	TRBD2	14	TRBJ2-7	TRBV6-5	CASSPLWEGNEQYF	TGTGCCAGCAGTCCTCTCTGGGAGGGGAACGAGCAGTACTTC
-	TRBD2	15	TRBJ2-5	TRBV7-2	CASSRRLAGDGGQYF	TGTGCCAGCAGCCGCCGACTAGCGGGAGACGGAGGCCAGTACTTC
-	TRBD2	16	TRBJ2-3	TRBV11-2	CASSLRLAGSTDTQYF	TGTGCCAGCAGCTTAAGGCTAGCGGGGAGCACAGATACGCAGTATTTT
-	TRBD1	15	TRBJ2-7	TRBV7-2	CASSLRGQGSYEQYF	TGTGCCAGCAGCCTAAGGGGGCAGGGTTCCTACGAGCAGTACTTC
-	-	15	TRBJ2-7	TRBV6-5	CASSPYRVSSYEQYF	TGTGCCAGCAGTCCCTACAGGGTCTCTTCCTACGAGCAGTACTTC
-	-	15	TRBJ1-4	TRBV9	CASSQGTTTNEKLFF	TGTGCCAGCAGCCAGGGGACAACAACTAATGAAAAACTGTTTTTT
-	TRBD2	16	TRBJ2-4	TRBV5-1	CASSLGGLAGDSIQYF	TGCGCCAGCAGCTTGGGGGGACTAGCGGGAGATAGCATTCAGTACTTC
medium-sized	-	12	TRBJ2-1	TRBV19	CASSGAGYDPFF	TGTGCCAGTAGTGGTGCAGGTTACGATCCGTTCTTC
-	-	13	TRBJ1-2	TRBV5-6	CASSLAGRDGYTF	TGTGCCAGCAGCTTGGCAGGGCGGGACGGCTACACCTTC
-	TRBD1	15	TRBJ1-3	TRBV3-1/TRBV3-2	CASSQRTGTGNTIYF	TGTGCCAGCAGCCAACGGACAGGAACTGGAAACACCATATATTTT
-	TRBD2	14	TRBJ2-5	TRBV7-2	CASSFFSGQETQYF	TGTGCCAGCAGCTTTTTTAGCGGGCAAGAGACCCAGTACTTC
-	TRBD2	15	TRBJ2-1	TRBV6-2/TRBV6-3	CASSYGGVSYNEQFF	TGTGCCAGCAGTTACGGGGGGGTTTCCTACAATGAGCAGTTCTTC
-	-	11	TRBJ2-1	TRBV7-8	CASSREVAQFF	TGTGCCAGCAGCCGGGAAGTAGCGCAGTTCTTC
-	TRBD1	16	TRBJ2-7	TRBV6-2/TRBV6-3	CASSDPAGTGAYEQYF	TGTGCCAGCAGTGACCCCGCCGGGACAGGGGCCTACGAGCAGTACTTC
-	TRBD1	17	TRBJ2-5	TRBV28	CASSFPGQGVDQETQYF	TGTGCCAGCAGTTTCCCGGGACAGGGGGTCGATCAAGAGACCCAGTACTTC
-	TRBD1	20	TRBJ1-4	TRBV12-5	CASGLPPGGTGARGDEKLFF	TGTGCTAGTGGTTTGCCCCCCGGCGGGACAGGGGCGCGGGGAGATGAAAAACTGTTTTTT
-	TRBD1	15	TRBJ1-1	TRBV6-5	CASRPGQAGSTEAFF	TGTGCCAGCAGGCCGGGACAGGCTGGGAGCACTGAAGCTTTCTTT
-	TRBD1	14	TRBJ1-5	TRBV28	CASSFGTGEGPQHF	TGTGCCAGCAGTTTTGGGACAGGGGAGGGGCCCCAGCATTTT
-	TRBD1	18	TRBJ1-5	TRBV6-2/TRBV6-3	CASSSSGTGPYSNQPQHF	TGTGCCAGCAGTTCGAGCGGGACAGGTCCATATAGCAATCAGCCCCAGCATTTT
-	TRBD1	14	TRBJ1-1	TRBV18	CASSTGQANTEAFF	TGTGCCAGCTCAACCGGACAGGCGAACACTGAAGCTTTCTTT
-	-	14	TRBJ1-2	TRBV27	CASSLSVGPYGYTF	TGTGCCAGCAGTTTATCTGTGGGCCCCTATGGCTACACCTTC
few	-	14	TRBJ1-6	TRBV7-9	CASSWTAADSPLHF	TGTGCCAGCAGCTGGACAGCTGCTGATTCACCCCTCCACTTT
-	-	13	TRBJ2-1	TRBV3-1/TRBV3-2	CASSQERRGEQFF	TGTGCCAGCAGCCAAGAACGAAGGGGTGAGCAGTTCTTC
-	-	14	TRBJ1-4	TRBV7-2	CASSLGRTNEKLFF	TGTGCCAGCAGCCTAGGGAGGACTAATGAAAAACTGTTTTTT
-	TRBD1	13	TRBJ1-5	TRBV28	CASMIEGAQPQHF	TGTGCCAGCATGATAGAGGGGGCCCAGCCCCAGCATTTT
-	-	15	TRBJ2-1	TRBV9	CASSAVPRTYNEQFF	TGTGCCAGCAGCGCGGTCCCCAGGACCTACAATGAGCAGTTCTTC
few	TRBD1	14	TRBJ2-3	TRBV6-6	CASWRGQGTDTQYF	TGTGCCAGCTGGCGGGGACAGGGAACAGATACGCAGTATTTT
once	TRBD1	15	TRBJ1-5	TRBV7-6	CASSLGTGSNQPQHF	TGTGCCAGCAGCTTGGGGACAGGGAGCAATCAGCCCCAGCATTTT
-	TRBD2	15	TRBJ2-3	TRBV10-1	CASSEPGTKTDTQYF	TGCGCCAGCAGTGAACCCGGGACTAAAACAGATACGCAGTATTTT
few	-	12	TRBJ2-1	TRBV5-5	CASSLVRSEQFF	TGTGCCAGCAGCTTGGTCCGTTCTGAGCAGTTCTTC
few	-	10	TRBJ2-7	TRBV29-1	CSVAGDEQYF	TGCAGCGTTGCAGGGGACGAGCAGTACTTC
-	-	13	TRBJ2-7	TRBV7-8	CASSLGAGNEQYF	TGTGCCAGCAGCTTAGGGGCCGGGAATGAGCAGTACTTC
-	-	16	TRBJ2-2	TRBV28	CASSLPSSWEPWELFF	TGTGCCAGCAGTCTACCCTCCTCCTGGGAGCCCTGGGAGCTGTTTTTT
many	TRBD1	14	TRBJ2-7	TRBV30	CACPLRDSPYEQYF	TGTGCCTGCCCCTTACGGGACAGTCCCTACGAGCAGTACTTC